Sequencing of this TCR beta chain was carried out in a study of regulatory T cells in long-lasting Graves disease. CDR1 is LNHDA, CDR2 SQIVND, per germline (reference sequence). The CDR3 spans 14 residues. The V gene lost 3 bases and the J gene lost 2 bases, with 11 bases spanning the gap. Libraries of TCR beta came from iRepertoire HTBI primers plus Arm-PCR of CDR3 regions. In TCRdb, the multiplex PCR reads were re-called with MiXCR into one record per CDR3 protein. The data show approximately 540,000 distinct CDR3 sequences, around 11% seen once. The time point: newly diagnosed GD, antithyroid drugs for less than 3 months. TCR sequences were obtained from RNA taken from PBMCs. Staff took approximately 10 milliliters of peripheral blood and put it into EDTA tubes. This clonotype was found a few times. The same data also contributed to another study, on T cells in Graves' hyperthyroidism and ophthalmopathy. That source adds: Thyroid ultrasound, orbital computed tomography, clinical symptoms, and serum thyroxine and TRAb underpinned diagnoses. The primer set for the first-round RT-PCR of the TCR CDR3 was HTBI. Blood also carried most thyroid clonotypes expanded above 0.001.

Specimen: peripheral blood mononuclear cells (PBMCs), collected at new diagnosis, from a patient treated with antithyroid drugs. The chain is built from TRBV19 and TRBJ2-7; weak D call: TRBD1 (6 bases). The TCR was taken from a woman aged 25 to 39 with Graves disease. The CDR3 region is CASSMGRGPYEQYF. For the CDR3, the DNA is TGTGCCAGTAGTATGGGCAGGGGCCCCTACGAGCAGTACTTC.